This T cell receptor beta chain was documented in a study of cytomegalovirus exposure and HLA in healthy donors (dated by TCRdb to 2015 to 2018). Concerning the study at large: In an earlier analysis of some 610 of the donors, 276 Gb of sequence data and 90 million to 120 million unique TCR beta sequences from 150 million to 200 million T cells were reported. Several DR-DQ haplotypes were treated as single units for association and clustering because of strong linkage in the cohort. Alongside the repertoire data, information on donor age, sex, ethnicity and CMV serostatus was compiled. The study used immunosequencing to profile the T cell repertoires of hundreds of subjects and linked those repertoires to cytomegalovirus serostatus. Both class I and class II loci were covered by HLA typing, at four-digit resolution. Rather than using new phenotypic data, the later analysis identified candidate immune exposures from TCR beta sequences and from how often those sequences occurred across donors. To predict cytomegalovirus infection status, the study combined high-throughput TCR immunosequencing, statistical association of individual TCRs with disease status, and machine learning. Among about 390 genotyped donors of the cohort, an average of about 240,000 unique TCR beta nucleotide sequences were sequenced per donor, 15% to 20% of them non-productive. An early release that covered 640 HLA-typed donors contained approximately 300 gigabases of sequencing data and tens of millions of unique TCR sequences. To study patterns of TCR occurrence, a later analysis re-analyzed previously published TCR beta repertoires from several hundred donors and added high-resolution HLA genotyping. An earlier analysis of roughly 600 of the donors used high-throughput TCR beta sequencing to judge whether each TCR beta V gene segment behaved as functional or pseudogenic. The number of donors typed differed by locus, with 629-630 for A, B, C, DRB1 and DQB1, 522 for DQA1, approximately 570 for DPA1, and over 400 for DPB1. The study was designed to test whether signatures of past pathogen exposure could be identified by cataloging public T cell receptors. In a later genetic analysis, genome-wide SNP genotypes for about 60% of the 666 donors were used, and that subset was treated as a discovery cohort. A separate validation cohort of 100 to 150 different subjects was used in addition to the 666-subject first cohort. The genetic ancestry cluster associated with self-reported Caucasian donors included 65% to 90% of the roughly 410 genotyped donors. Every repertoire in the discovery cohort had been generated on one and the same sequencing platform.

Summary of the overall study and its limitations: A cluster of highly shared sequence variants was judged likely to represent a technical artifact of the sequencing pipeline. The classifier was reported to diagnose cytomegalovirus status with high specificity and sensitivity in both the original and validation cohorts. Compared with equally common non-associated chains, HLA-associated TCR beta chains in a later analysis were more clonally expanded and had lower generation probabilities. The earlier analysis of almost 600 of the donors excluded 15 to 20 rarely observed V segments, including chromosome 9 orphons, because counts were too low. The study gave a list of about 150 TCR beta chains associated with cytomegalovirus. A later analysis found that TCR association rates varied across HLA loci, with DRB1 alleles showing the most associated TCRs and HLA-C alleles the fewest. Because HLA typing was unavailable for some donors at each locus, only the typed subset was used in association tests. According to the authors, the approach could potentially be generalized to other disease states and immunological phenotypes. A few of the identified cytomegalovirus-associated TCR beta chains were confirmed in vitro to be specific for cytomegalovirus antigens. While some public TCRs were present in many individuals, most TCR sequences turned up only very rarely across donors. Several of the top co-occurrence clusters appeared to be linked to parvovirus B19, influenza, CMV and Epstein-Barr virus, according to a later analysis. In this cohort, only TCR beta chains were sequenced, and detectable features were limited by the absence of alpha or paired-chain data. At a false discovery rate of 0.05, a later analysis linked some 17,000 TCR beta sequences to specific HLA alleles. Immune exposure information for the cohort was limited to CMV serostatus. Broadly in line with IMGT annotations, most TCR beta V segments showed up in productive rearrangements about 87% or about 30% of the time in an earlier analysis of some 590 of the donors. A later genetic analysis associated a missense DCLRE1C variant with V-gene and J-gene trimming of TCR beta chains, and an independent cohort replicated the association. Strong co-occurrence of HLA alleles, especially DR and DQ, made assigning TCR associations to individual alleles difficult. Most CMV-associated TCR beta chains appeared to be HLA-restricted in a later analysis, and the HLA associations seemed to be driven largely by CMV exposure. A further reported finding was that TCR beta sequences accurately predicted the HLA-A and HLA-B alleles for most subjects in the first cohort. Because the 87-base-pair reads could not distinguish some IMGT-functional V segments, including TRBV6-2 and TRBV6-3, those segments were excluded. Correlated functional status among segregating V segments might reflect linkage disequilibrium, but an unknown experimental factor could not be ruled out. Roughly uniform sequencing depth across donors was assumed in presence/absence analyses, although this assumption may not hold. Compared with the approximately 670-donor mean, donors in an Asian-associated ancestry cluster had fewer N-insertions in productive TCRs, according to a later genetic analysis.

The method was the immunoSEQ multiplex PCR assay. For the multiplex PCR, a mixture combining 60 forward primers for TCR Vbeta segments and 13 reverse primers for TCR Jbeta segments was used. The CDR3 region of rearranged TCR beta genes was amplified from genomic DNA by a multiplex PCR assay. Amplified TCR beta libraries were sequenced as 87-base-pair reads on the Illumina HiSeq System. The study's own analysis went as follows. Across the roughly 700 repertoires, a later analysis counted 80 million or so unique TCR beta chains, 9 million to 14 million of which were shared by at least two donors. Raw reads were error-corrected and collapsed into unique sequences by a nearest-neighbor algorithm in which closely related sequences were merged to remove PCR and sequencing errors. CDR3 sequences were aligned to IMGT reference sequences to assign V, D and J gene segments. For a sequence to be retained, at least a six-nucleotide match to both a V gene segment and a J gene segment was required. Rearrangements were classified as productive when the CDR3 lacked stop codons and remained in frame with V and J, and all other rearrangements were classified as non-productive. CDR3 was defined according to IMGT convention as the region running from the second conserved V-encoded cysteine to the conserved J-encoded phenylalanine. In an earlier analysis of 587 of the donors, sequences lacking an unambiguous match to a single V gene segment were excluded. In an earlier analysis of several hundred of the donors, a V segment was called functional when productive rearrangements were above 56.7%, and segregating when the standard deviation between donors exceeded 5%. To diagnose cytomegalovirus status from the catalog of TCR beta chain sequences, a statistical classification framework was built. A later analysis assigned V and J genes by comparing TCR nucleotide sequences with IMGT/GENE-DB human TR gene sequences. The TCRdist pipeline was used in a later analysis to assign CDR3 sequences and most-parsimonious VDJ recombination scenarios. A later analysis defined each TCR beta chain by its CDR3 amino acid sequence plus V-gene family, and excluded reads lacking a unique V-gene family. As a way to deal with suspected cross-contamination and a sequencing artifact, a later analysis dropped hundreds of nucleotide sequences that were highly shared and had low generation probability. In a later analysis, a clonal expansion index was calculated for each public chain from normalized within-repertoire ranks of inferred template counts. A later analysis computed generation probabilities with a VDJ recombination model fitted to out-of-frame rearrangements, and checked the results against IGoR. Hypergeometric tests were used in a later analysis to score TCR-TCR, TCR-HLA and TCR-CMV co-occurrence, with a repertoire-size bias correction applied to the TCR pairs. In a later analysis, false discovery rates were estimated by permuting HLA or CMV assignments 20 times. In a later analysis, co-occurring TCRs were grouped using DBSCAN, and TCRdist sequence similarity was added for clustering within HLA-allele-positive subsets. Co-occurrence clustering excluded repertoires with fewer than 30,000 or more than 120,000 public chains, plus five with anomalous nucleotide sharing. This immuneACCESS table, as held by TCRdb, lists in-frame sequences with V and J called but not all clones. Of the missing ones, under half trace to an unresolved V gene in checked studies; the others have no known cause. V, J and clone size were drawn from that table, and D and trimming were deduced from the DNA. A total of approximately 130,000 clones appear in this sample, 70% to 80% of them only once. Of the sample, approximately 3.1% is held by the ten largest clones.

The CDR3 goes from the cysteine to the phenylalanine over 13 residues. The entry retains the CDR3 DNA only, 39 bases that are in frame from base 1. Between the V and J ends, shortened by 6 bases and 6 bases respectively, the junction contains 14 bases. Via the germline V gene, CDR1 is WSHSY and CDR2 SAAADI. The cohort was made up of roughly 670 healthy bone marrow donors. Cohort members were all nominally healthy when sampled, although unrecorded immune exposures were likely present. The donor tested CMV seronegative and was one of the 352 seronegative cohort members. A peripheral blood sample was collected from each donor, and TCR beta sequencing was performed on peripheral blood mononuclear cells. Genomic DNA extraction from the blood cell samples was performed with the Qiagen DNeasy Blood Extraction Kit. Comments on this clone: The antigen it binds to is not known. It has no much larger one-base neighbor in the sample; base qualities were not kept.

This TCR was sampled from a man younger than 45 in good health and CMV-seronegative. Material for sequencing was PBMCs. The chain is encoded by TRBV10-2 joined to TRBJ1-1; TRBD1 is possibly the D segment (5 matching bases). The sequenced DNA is TGCGCCAGCAGAGAGAATCAGGGATCTGAAGCTTTCTTT. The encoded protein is CASRENQGSEAFF.